This T cell receptor (beta chain) was obtained from a study of T cell responses to AZD1222 COVID-19 vaccine. General study points: None of the repertoires were sampled until the peak T cell response had passed. Spike-specific TCR breadth and depth both grew after two AZD1222 doses.

Remarks on this clone: As yet, its antigen is unknown.

Trimming removed 5 bases at V and 3 bases at J, with 10 bases between. CDR3 length equals 13 residues. Germline V gene lookup returns CDR1 LNHDA and CDR2 SQIVND (reference sequence). Using immunoSEQ multiplex PCR, the repertoire was profiled, and TCRdb retains in-frame clones only, with some absent. Of 150,000 or so clones listed, approximately 91% are singletons. This TCR was recovered from an adult in good health. This specimen was peripheral blood, taken on day 0 of AZD1222 vaccination. The rearrangement links TRBV19 to TRBJ2-5, with unresolved D. CDR3 nucleotide sequence: TGTGCCAGTAGTCCGGACGCCGAAGAGACCCAGTACTTC. It codes for CASSPDAEETQYF. The full variable domain, its missing parts supplied by reference TRBV19 and TRBJ2-5, is DGGITQSPKYLFRKEGQNVTLSCEQNLNHDAMYWYRQDPGQGLRLIYYSQIVNDFQKGDIAEGYSVSREKKESFPLTVTSAQKNPTAFYLCASSPDAEETQYFGPGTRLLVL.